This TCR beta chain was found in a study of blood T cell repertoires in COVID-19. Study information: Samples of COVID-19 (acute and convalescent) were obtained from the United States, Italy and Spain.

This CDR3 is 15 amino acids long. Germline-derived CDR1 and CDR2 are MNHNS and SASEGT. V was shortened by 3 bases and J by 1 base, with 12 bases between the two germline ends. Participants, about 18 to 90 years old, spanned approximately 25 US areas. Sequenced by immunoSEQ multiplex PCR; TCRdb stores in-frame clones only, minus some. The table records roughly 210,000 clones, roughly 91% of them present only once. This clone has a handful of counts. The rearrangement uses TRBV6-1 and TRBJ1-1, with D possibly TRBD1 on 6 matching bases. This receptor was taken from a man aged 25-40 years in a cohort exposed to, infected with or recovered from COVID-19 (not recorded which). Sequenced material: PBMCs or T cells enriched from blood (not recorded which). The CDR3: CASSDWGQPNTEAFF. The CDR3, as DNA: TGTGCCAGCAGTGATTGGGGGCAGCCGAACACTGAAGCTTTCTTT.